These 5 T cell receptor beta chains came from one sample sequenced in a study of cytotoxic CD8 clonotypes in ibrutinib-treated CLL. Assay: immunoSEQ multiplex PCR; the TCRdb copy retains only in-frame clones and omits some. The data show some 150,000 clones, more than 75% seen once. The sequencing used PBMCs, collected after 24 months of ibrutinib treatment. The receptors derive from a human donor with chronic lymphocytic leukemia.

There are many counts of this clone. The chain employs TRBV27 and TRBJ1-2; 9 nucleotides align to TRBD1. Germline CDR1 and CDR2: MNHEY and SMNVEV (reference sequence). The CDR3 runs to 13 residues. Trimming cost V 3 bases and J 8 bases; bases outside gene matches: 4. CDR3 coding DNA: TGTGCCAGCAGTTTCCAGGACAGGGGCGGCTACACCTTC. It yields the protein CASSFQDRGGYTF.

This CDR3 reads CASSLQDWIYGYTF. Here the CDR3 DNA reads TGTGCCAGCAGCCTGCAGGACTGGATCTATGGCTACACCTTC. This chain links TRBV5-8 with TRBJ1-2, with unresolved D. Germline V gene data show CDR1 as SGHTS and CDR2 as YDEGEE. Trimming shortened V by 4 bases and J by 4 bases, and 14 bases separated the two germline ends. This CDR3 spans 14 amino acids.

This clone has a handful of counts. The CDR3 bases are TGTGCCAGTCAAGCGGGTCCCTACACAGATACGCAGTATTTT. This gives the protein CASQAGPYTDTQYF. The chain combines TRBV6-1 with TRBJ2-3; the D gene is possibly TRBD2 (6 bases). Germline V lookup: CDR1 MNHNS, CDR2 SASEGT. The CDR3 runs to 14 residues. The V end was cut by 9 bases, the J end by 2 bases, with 15 bases between.

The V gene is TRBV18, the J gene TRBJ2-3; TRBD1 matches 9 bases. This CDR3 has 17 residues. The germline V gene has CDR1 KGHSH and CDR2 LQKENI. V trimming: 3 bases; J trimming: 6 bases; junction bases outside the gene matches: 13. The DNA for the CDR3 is TGTGCCAGCTCACCGGACAGGGGTTCTACCCCGGGGGATACGCAGTATTTT. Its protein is CASSPDRGSTPGDTQYF.

The CDR3: CASSSRNRGQNSPLHF. Here the CDR3 DNA reads TGTGCCAGCAGTTCCCGCAACAGGGGGCAAAATTCACCCCTCCACTTT. The genes are TRBV6-6 and TRBJ1-6, with 9 nucleotides matching TRBD1. J was trimmed by 7 bases and V by 4 bases; bases with no gene match: 8. Germline loops: CDR1 MNHNY, CDR2 SVGAGI (reference sequence). The CDR3 contains 16 residues.